This T cell receptor beta chain was profiled in a study of spatial heterogeneity in lung cancer. Overall study findings and caveats: Counts of expanded intratumoral alpha and beta TCRs tracked tumor mutation counts.

This clonotype was recorded at least ten times. Antigen unknown. Specified time point: sample taken at primary tumor resection. In each case, whole RNA from tumor, nontumor lung or frozen PBMC was sequenced unsorted. CDR1 is ENHRY, CDR2 SYGVKD, per germline. The CDR3 sequence is 12 residues long. V gave up 6 bases and J gave up 5 bases, with 11 bases separating them. Using its own MiXCR run on the 5' RACE reads, TCRdb lists one record per CDR3 protein. The table lists about 100,000 distinct CDR3 sequences, around 4.8% of them singletons. The chain combines TRBV10-3 with TRBJ2-7; D is ambiguous. The source is a male donor with early-stage non-small cell lung cancer. Material: lung tumor tissue, obtained at surgery. CDR3 DNA sequence: TGTGCCATCAGCTACCGGGTCGACGAGCAGTACTTC. It yields the protein CAISYRVDEQYF.